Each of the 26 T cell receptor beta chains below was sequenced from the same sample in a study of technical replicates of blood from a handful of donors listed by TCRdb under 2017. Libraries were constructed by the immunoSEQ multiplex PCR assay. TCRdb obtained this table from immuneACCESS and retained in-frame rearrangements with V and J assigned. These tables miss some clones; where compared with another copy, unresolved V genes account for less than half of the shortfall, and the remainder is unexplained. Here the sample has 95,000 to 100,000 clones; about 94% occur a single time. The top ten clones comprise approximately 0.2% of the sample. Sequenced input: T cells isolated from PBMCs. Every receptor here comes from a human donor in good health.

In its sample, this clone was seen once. In nucleotides, the CDR3 is TGTGCCAGCTCACCGACAGGAAGCTACGAGCAGTACTTC. Amino acid sequence: CASSPTGSYEQYF. The chain is built from TRBV18 and TRBJ2-7, with D perhaps matching TRBD1 (6 bases). The V end was cut by 3 bases, the J end by 3 bases, with 9 bases between. Germline assignment: CDR1 KGHSH and CDR2 LQKENI. The CDR3 is 13 amino acids. Variable domain in full (rest from reference TRBV18 and TRBJ2-7): NAGVMQNPRHLVRRRGQEARLRCSPMKGHSHVYWYRQLPEEGLKFMVYLQKENIIDESGMPKERFSAEFPKEGPSILRIQQVVRGDSAAYFCASSPTGSYEQYFGPGTRLTVT.

DNA for the CDR3: TGTGCCAGCAGCCGCACGCAAGCAACCAACACTGAAGCTTTCTTT. Encoded protein: CASSRTQATNTEAFF. This chain joins TRBV11-2 and TRBJ1-1; D gene ambiguous. V was cut by 5 bases and J by 2 bases, with 15 bases left in between. The CDR3 runs to 15 residues. Germline assignment: CDR1 SGHAT and CDR2 FQNNGV.

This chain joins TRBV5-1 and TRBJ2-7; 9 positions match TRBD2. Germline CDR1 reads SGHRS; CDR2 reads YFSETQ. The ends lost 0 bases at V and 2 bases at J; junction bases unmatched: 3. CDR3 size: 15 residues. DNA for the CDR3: TGCGCCAGCAGCTTGGCTAGCGGGACCGCCTACGAGCAGTACTTC. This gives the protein CASSLASGTAYEQYF.

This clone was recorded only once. The DNA for the CDR3 is TGCGCCAGCAGCCAAGTAAATACAGGGGAAAGGGCCAAAAACATTCAGTACTTC. The encoded protein is CASSQVNTGERAKNIQYF. The chain has TRBV4-1 and TRBJ2-4, with TRBD1 identical over 7 bases. The CDR3 length is 18 residues. The germline V gene encodes CDR1 MGHRA and CDR2 YSYEKL. V was clipped by 1 base and J by 1 base; unmatched bases: 10.

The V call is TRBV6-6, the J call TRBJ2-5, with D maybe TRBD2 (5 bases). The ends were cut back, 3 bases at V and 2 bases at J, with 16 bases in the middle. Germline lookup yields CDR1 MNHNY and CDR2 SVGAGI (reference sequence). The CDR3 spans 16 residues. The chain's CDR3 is CASSYGRLNMQETQYF. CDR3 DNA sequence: TGTGCCAGCAGTTATGGTAGACTAAACATGCAAGAGACCCAGTACTTC.

The DNA of the CDR3 is TGTGCCATACCACTATCGGGACAGGGGGCCTCCGGGGAGCTGTTTTTT. It translates to CAIPLSGQGASGELFF. J is TRBJ2-2 and V is TRBV28, with 12 nucleotides matching TRBD1. The CDR3 contains 16 residues. Germline V CDR1 and CDR2: MDHEN, SYDVKM. J gave up 6 bases and V 10 bases, and 12 bases lay outside the gene matches.

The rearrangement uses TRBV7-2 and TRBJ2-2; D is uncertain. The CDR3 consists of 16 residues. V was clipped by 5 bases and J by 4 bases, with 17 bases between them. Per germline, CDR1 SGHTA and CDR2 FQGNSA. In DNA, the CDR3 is TGTGCCAGCAGCCTGATCCCCGGGTCCAGCACCGGGGAGCTGTTTTTT. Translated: CASSLIPGSSTGELFF.

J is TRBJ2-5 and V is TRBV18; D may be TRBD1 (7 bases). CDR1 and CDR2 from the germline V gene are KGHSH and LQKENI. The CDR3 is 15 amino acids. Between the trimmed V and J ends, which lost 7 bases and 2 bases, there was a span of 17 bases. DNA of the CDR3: TGTGCCAGCTTATTGCCAGGGGGGATACAAGAGACCCAGTACTTC. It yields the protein CASLLPGGIQETQYF. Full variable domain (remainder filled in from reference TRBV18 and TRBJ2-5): NAGVMQNPRHLVRRRGQEARLRCSPMKGHSHVYWYRQLPEEGLKFMVYLQKENIIDESGMPKERFSAEFPKEGPSILRIQQVVRGDSAAYFCASLLPGGIQETQYFGPGTRLLVL.

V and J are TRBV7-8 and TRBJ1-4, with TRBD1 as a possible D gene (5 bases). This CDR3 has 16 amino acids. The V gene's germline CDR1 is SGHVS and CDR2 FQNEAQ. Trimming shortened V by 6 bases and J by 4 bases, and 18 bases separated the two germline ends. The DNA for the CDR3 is TGTGCCAGCAGTCATACGAGGCGGGGCCTTAATGAAAAACTGTTTTTT. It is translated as CASSHTRRGLNEKLFF.

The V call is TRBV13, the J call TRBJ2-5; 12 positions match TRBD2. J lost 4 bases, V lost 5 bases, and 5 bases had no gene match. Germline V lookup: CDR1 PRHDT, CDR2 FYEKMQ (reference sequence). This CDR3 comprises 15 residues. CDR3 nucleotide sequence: TGTGCCAGCAGCCCCGGACTAGCGGGAAGAGAGACCCAGTACTTC. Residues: CASSPGLAGRETQYF.

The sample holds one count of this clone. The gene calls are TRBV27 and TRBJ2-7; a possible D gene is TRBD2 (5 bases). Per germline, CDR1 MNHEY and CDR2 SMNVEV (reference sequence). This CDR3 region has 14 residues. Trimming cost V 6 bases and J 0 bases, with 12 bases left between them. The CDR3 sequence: CASSIWRSSYEQYF. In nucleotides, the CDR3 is TGTGCCAGCAGCATTTGGAGGAGCTCCTACGAGCAGTACTTC.

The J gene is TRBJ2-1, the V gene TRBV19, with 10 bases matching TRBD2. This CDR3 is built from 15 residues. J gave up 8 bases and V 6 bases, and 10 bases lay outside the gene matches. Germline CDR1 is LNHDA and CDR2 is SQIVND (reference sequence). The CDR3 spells CASSRGTSEWDEQFF. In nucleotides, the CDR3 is TGTGCCAGTAGCCGGGGGACTAGCGAATGGGATGAGCAGTTCTTC.

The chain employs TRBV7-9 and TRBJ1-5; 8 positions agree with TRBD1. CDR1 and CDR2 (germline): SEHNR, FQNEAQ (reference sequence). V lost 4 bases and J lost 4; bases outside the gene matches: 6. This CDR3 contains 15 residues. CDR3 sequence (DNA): TGTGCCAGCAGCTCGGACAGGGCGCCTAATCAGCCCCAGCATTTT. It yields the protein CASSSDRAPNQPQHF. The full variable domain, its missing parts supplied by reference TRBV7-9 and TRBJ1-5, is DTGVSQNPRHKITKRGQNVTFRCDPISEHNRLYWYRQTLGQGPEFLTYFQNEAQLEKSRLLSDRFSAERPKGSFSTLEIQRTEQGDSAMYLCASSSDRAPNQPQHFGDGTRLSIL.

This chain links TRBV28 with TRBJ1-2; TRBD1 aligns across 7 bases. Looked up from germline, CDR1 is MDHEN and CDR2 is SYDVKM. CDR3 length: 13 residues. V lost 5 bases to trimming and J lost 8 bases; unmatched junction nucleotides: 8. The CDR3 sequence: CASSQQGNQGYTF. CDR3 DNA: TGTGCCAGCAGTCAACAGGGGAACCAGGGCTACACCTTC.

CDR3 nucleotides: TGCGCCAGCAGCTTAGGGGGGACAGGGAATAGGGGCACTGAAGCTTTCTTT. Protein: CASSLGGTGNRGTEAFF. The V call is TRBV5-1, the J call TRBJ1-1, with TRBD1 matching over 9 bases. The germline gives CDR1 SGHRS, CDR2 YFSETQ. This CDR3 has 17 residues. V lost 2 bases to trimming and J lost 4 bases; unmatched junction nucleotides: 12.

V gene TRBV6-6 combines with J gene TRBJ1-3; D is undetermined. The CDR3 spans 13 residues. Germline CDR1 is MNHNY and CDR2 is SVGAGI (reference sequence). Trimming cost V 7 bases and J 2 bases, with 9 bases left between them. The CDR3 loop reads CASIGGAGNTIYF. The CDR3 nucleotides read TGTGCCAGCATTGGAGGCGCTGGAAACACCATATATTTT.

The CDR3 DNA reads TGTGCCAGTGATACAGGGGTTGGCACTGAAGCTTTCTTT. Residues: CASDTGVGTEAFF. This chain joins TRBV19 and TRBJ1-1; 7 positions agree with TRBD1. Germline V gives CDR1 LNHDA, CDR2 SQIVND (reference sequence). V was pared by 8 bases and J by 4 bases, with 7 bases of the junction left unmatched. This CDR3 comprises 13 residues.

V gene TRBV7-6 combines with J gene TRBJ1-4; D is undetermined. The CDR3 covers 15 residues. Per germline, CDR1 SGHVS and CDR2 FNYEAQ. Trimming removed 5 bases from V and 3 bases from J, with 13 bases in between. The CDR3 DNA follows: TGTGCCAGCAGCCTGGGTACTACGGCTAATGAAAAACTGTTTTTT. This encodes CASSLGTTANEKLFF.

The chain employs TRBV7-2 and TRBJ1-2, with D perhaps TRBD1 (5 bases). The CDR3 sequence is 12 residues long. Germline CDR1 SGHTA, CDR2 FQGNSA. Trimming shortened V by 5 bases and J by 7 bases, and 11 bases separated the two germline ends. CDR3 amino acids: CASSLRGSGYTF. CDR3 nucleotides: TGTGCCAGCAGCCTTAGGGGTTCTGGCTACACCTTC.

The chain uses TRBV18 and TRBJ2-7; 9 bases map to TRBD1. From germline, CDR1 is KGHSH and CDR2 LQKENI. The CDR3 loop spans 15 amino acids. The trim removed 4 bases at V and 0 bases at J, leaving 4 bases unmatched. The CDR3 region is CASSLQGAGSYEQYF. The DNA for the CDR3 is TGTGCCAGCTCACTACAGGGGGCTGGCTCCTACGAGCAGTACTTC.

Here the CDR3 reads CASSEYVLNANTEAFF. The CDR3 nucleotides are TGTGCCAGCAGTGAATACGTCCTAAACGCGAACACTGAAGCTTTCTTT. This chain uses TRBV25-1 with TRBJ1-1, with D hard to call. The V gene's germline CDR1 is MGHDK and CDR2 SYGVNS. The V gene lost 0 bases and the J gene lost 1 base, with 12 bases spanning the gap. There are 16 residues in the CDR3.

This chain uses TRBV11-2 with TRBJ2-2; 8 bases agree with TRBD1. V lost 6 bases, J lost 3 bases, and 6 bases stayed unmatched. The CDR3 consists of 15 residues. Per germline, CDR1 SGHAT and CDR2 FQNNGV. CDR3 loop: CASSQTGVDTGELFF. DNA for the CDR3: TGTGCCAGCAGTCAGACAGGGGTTGACACCGGGGAGCTGTTTTTT.

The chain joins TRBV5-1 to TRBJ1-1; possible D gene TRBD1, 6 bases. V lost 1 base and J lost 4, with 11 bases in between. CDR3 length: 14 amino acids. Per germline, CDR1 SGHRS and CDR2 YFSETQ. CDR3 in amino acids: CASSLPGQGTEAFF. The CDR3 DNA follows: TGCGCCAGCAGCTTGCCGGGACAAGGCACTGAAGCTTTCTTT.

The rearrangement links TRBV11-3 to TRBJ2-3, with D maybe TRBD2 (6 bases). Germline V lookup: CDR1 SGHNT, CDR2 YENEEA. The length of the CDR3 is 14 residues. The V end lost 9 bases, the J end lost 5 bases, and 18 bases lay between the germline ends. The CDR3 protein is CARFQGGMVDTQYF. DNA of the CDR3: TGTGCCAGATTCCAGGGAGGTATGGTAGATACGCAGTATTTT. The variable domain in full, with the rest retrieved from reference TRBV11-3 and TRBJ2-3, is EAGVVQSPRYKIIEKKQPVAFWCNPISGHNTLYWYLQNLGQGPELLIRYENEEAVDDSQLPKDRFSAERLKGVDSTLKIQPAELGDSAVYLCARFQGGMVDTQYFGPGTRLTVL.

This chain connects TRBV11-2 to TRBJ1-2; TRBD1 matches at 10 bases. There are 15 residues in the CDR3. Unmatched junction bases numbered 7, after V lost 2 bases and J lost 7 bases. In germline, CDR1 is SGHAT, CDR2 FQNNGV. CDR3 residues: CASSLNRQGARGYTF. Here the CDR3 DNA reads TGTGCCAGCAGCTTAAACAGACAGGGGGCGCGTGGCTACACCTTC.

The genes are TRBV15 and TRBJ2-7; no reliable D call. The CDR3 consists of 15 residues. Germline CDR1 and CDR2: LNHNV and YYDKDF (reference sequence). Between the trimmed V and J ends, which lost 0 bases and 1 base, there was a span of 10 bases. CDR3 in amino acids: CATSRDRDTSYEQYF. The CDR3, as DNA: TGTGCCACCAGCAGAGATCGAGACACATCCTACGAGCAGTACTTC.